The 10 T cell receptor beta chains in this list originate from one sample, sequenced in a study of T cells in tuberculosis. Sequencing used immunoSEQ multiplex PCR; TCRdb keeps in-frame clones, though not all of them. The sample includes just under 45,000 clones, about 94% of them seen just once. Sequencing was performed on PBMCs. These receptors were collected from a donor aged 10-30 years with latent tuberculosis or without tuberculosis infection. Some clones in this sample may be carry-over from other donors' samples.

A remark on this clone: The germline gene is not matched at one end of the junction; a read error may be the cause. This chain connects TRBV7-2 to TRBJ2-1, with 10 bases lining up with TRBD2. Germline V gene data show CDR1 as SGHTA and CDR2 as FQGNSA. The CDR3 is 15 amino acids. The CDR3 DNA is TGTGCCAGCAGCTTAGGGCGTAGCGGGGGGCCCTCTACGATCTTC. This sequence encodes CASSLGRSGGPSTIF.

The chain carries TRBV11-2 and TRBJ2-5; 7 bases match TRBD2. The germline V gene has CDR1 SGHAT and CDR2 FQNNGV. There are 15 residues in the CDR3. J lost 3 bases, V lost 1 base, and 5 bases had no gene match. CDR3: CASSLGASGEETQYF. CDR3 coding DNA: TGTGCCAGCAGCTTAGGGGCTAGCGGAGAAGAGACCCAGTACTTC.

The gene calls are TRBV2 and TRBJ2-3, with 9 bases fitting TRBD1. The germline V gene has CDR1 SNHLY and CDR2 FYNNEI. Trimming cost V 5 bases and J 6 bases; bases outside gene matches: 6. The CDR3 contains 14 residues. CDR3 sequence reads: CASSRQGQGDTQYF. The DNA of the CDR3 is TGTGCCAGCAGTCGACAAGGACAGGGGGATACGCAGTATTTT.

This chain uses TRBV11-2 with TRBJ1-2; TRBD1 is a possible D gene (6 bases). The CDR3 runs to 15 residues. The germline V and J ends were trimmed by 5 bases and 5 bases, with 18 bases remaining between them. The germline V gene has CDR1 SGHAT and CDR2 FQNNGV. This CDR3 reads CASSTALTGNYGYTF. In DNA form, the CDR3 reads TGTGCCAGCAGCACCGCACTAACAGGGAATTATGGCTACACCTTC.

J is TRBJ2-5 and V is TRBV10-3; the D gene is possibly TRBD2 (6 bases). This CDR3 comprises 14 residues. Germline V CDR1 and CDR2: ENHRY, SYGVKD. V gave up 4 bases and J gave up 1 base, with 10 bases separating them. The CDR3 coding sequence is TGTGCCATCAGTGCCAGACTAGTCCAAGAGACCCAGTACTTC. Translated, it gives CAISARLVQETQYF.

This clone was recorded a few times. This sequence joins TRBV15 and TRBJ1-3; possibly TRBD1 for D (5 bases). Between the trimmed V and J ends, which lost 4 bases and 1 base, there was a span of 11 bases. CDR3 length equals 15 residues. Per the germline V gene, CDR1 is LNHNV and CDR2 is YYDKDF (reference sequence). CDR3 amino acids: CATSKDPGSGNTIYF. The CDR3 nucleotides read TGTGCCACCAGCAAGGATCCAGGGTCTGGAAACACCATATATTTT.

This chain connects TRBV10-2 to TRBJ2-3; 9 bases align to TRBD2. The CDR3 runs to 15 residues. CDR1 WSHSY and CDR2 SAAADI come from the germline V gene. Trimming cost V 7 bases and J 5 bases; bases outside gene matches: 10. DNA for the CDR3: TGCGCCAGCACCGAGAGCGGGAGGCAGGGAGATACGCAGTATTTT. Amino acid sequence: CASTESGRQGDTQYF.

V is TRBV6-1 and J is TRBJ1-5; maybe TRBD1 (6 bases). The CDR3 covers 15 residues. Per the germline V gene, CDR1 is MNHNS and CDR2 is SASEGT. Trimming pared 4 bases from V and 4 bases from J, leaving 14 bases between. The CDR3 loop is CASSVFTGQNQPQHF. CDR3 nucleotide sequence: TGTGCCAGCAGTGTTTTTACAGGGCAAAATCAGCCCCAGCATTTT.

The rearrangement uses TRBV27 and TRBJ1-1; 7 bases line up with TRBD1. The CDR3 consists of 14 residues. The J segment lost 1 base and the V segment lost 5 bases, leaving 4 bases of the junction unmatched. Germline V CDR1 and CDR2: MNHEY, SMNVEV (reference sequence). The CDR3 DNA follows: TGTGCCAGCAGTCCACAGGGGTCGAACACTGAAGCTTTCTTT. Its translation: CASSPQGSNTEAFF.

The chain joins TRBV4-3 to TRBJ1-5; D may be TRBD1 (6 bases). In germline, CDR1 is LGHNA, CDR2 YSLEER. The CDR3 runs 13 residues. With 3 bases removed from V and 4 bases from J, the gap between germline ends came to 7 bases. CDR3 loop: CASSQRGNQPQHF. The CDR3 bases are TGCGCCAGCAGCCAGAGGGGGAATCAGCCCCAGCATTTT.